These 28 T cell receptor beta chains came from one sample sequenced in a study of blood T cell repertoires in COVID-19. Only in-frame clones appear in the TCRdb table, and some are missing; sequencing was by immunoSEQ multiplex PCR. The repertoire includes about 300,000 clones, about nine tenths of them detected once, and approximately 1.8% sits in the top ten. Sequencing was done on a sample of peripheral blood. The origin of the receptors is a woman in her 30s with COVID-19, enrolled during active disease.

The rearrangement links TRBV7-9 to TRBJ1-4, with a weak D call TRBD1 (5 bases). CDR1 SEHNR and CDR2 FQNEAQ come from the germline V gene (reference sequence). This CDR3 comprises 15 residues. Trimming removed 1 base from V and 8 bases from J, with 14 bases in between. The CDR3 here is CASSLDGREEEKLFF. In nucleotides, the CDR3 is TGTGCCAGCAGCTTAGACGGCAGGGAGGAAGAAAAACTGTTTTTT.

The chain is built from TRBV11-2 and TRBJ2-1; possible D gene TRBD1, 5 bases. Germline V CDR1 and CDR2: SGHAT, FQNNGV. The CDR3 covers 14 residues. V was clipped by 4 bases and J by 9 bases, with 16 bases between them. In DNA, the CDR3 is TGTGCCAGCAGCTCTGGGGCGGCTCCGGGTGAGCAGTTCTTC. Translated: CASSSGAAPGEQFF.

The sample holds a few counts of this clone. V is TRBV10-3 and J is TRBJ1-1; TRBD1 agrees at 8 bases. V was pared by 8 bases and J by 4 bases, with 12 bases of the junction left unmatched. The CDR3 is 15 amino acids. The germline gives CDR1 ENHRY, CDR2 SYGVKD. DNA of the CDR3: TGTGCCATCCGAGGACAGGGTGATCCCCCCACTGAAGCTTTCTTT. As protein: CAIRGQGDPPTEAFF.

This clone appeared a single time. The rearrangement joins TRBV28 to TRBJ1-1; a weak D match, TRBD1 (6 bases). This CDR3 spans 13 amino acids. The germline gives CDR1 MDHEN, CDR2 SYDVKM. The V end was cut by 5 bases, the J end by 10 bases, with 17 bases between. CDR3 amino acids: CASSVGDILGAFF. The DNA for the CDR3 is TGTGCCAGCAGTGTAGGGGACATTTTAGGAGCTTTCTTT.

The chain is built from TRBV19 and TRBJ1-2, with D unclear. Trimming took off 8 bases at V and 3 bases at J, with 22 bases between the two ends. CDR3 length: 16 amino acids. The V gene's germline CDR1 is LNHDA and CDR2 SQIVND (reference sequence). The CDR3: CASRQATGMTDYGYTF. CDR3 nucleotides: TGTGCCAGTCGACAAGCGACCGGGATGACGGACTATGGCTACACCTTC.

The chain links TRBV5-4 to TRBJ1-6, with a weak D call TRBD1 (5 bases). Germline V CDR1 and CDR2: SGHNT, YYREEE (reference sequence). Trimming stripped 3 bases from V and 5 bases from J, with 18 bases between. The CDR3 covers 17 residues. CDR3 in amino acids: CASSWEGSPRNNSPLHF. The DNA for the CDR3 is TGTGCCAGCAGCTGGGAGGGGAGTCCTAGAAATAATTCACCCCTCCACTTT. Looking up the rest from reference TRBV5-4 and TRBJ1-6 gives the full variable domain: ETGVTQSPTHLIKTRGQQVTLRCSSQSGHNTVSWYQQALGQGPQFIFQYYREEENGRGNFPPRFSGLQFPNYSSELNVNALELDDSALYLCASSWEGSPRNNSPLHFGNGTRLTVT.

The chain recombines TRBV5-1 with TRBJ2-7; a weak D match, TRBD1 (6 bases). The CDR3 is made up of 15 amino acids. The V and J ends lost 2 bases and 2 bases respectively, with 14 bases between them. Per germline, CDR1 SGHRS and CDR2 YFSETQ. In nucleotides, the CDR3 is TGCGCCAGCAGCTTAAGTTACGGACAGACCTACGAGCAGTACTTC. It encodes CASSLSYGQTYEQYF.

The chain uses TRBV18 and TRBJ2-1, with 9 bases identical to TRBD1. Trimming cost V 4 bases and J 1 base; bases outside gene matches: 8. The CDR3 spans 17 residues. Germline CDR1 is KGHSH and CDR2 is LQKENI. CDR3 amino acids: CASSQKGQGQSYNEQFF. CDR3 nucleotide sequence: TGTGCCAGCTCACAGAAAGGACAGGGGCAATCCTACAATGAGCAGTTCTTC.

The rearrangement joins TRBV14 to TRBJ2-7, with 7 bases fitting TRBD2. V was clipped by 4 bases and J by 3 bases; unmatched bases: 12. CDR1 is SGHDN and CDR2 is FVKESK in the germline V gene. CDR3 length equals 16 residues. In DNA, the CDR3 is TGTGCCAGCAGCCCCCCGCTGCGGGGGATTGTCTACGAGCAGTACGTC. It translates to CASSPPLRGIVYEQYV.

The chain recombines TRBV4-1 with TRBJ2-7; D may be TRBD2 (7 bases). Trimming stripped 1 base from V and 2 bases from J, with 12 bases between. Germline-derived CDR1 and CDR2 are MGHRA and YSYEKL. This CDR3 contains 15 residues. CDR3 coding DNA: TGCGCCAGCAGCCAAGTCGGCGGGGGCCCCTACGAGCAGTACTTC. This gives the protein CASSQVGGGPYEQYF.

This chain links TRBV5-4 with TRBJ1-4; D call uncertain. V gave up 6 bases and J gave up 5 bases, with 17 bases separating them. Germline assignment: CDR1 SGHNT and CDR2 YYREEE (reference sequence). The CDR3 contains 15 residues. The CDR3 spells CASTRYGGKNEKLFF. CDR3 DNA: TGTGCCAGCACCCGATACGGCGGTAAGAATGAAAAACTGTTTTTT.

J is TRBJ2-7 and V is TRBV19, with TRBD2 identical over 7 bases. V gave up 4 bases and J gave up 2 bases; unmatched junction bases: 8. The CDR3 sequence is 15 residues long. Germline V gives CDR1 LNHDA, CDR2 SQIVND (reference sequence). Written as DNA, the CDR3 is TGTGCCAGTAGTACCTCCTCCGGGGGGACCTACGAGCAGTACTTC. Its protein is CASSTSSGGTYEQYF. Full variable domain (outside the CDR3, taken from reference TRBV19 and TRBJ2-7): DGGITQSPKYLFRKEGQNVTLSCEQNLNHDAMYWYRQDPGQGLRLIYYSQIVNDFQKGDIAEGYSVSREKKESFPLTVTSAQKNPTAFYLCASSTSSGGTYEQYFGPGTRLTVT.

V and J are TRBV2 and TRBJ2-5; the D is unclear. The CDR3 is 11 amino acids. The V and J ends lost 2 bases and 7 bases respectively, with 5 bases between them. Germline CDR1 is SNHLY and CDR2 is FYNNEI. The chain's CDR3 is CASSEIGTQYF. The CDR3, as DNA: TGTGCCAGCAGTGAAATCGGGACCCAGTACTTC.

The chain is built from TRBV25-1 and TRBJ1-1; D call uncertain. Germline V gene sequence: CDR1 MGHDK, CDR2 SYGVNS. This CDR3 has 15 residues. Trimming took off 10 bases at V and 2 bases at J, with 20 bases between the two ends. The chain's CDR3 is CANPADGSPNTEAFF. CDR3 sequence (DNA): TGTGCCAACCCGGCGGATGGGTCCCCAAACACTGAAGCTTTCTTT. Combining the CDR3 with reference TRBV25-1 and TRBJ1-1 gives the whole variable domain EADIYQTPRYLVIGTGKKITLECSQTMGHDKMYWYQQDPGMELHLIHYSYGVNSTEKGDLSSESTVSRIRTEHFPLTLESARPSHTSQYLCANPADGSPNTEAFFGQGTRLTVV.

The chain uses TRBV5-1 and TRBJ2-5; D is undetermined. V lost 5 bases to trimming and J lost 5 bases, with 13 bases between them. Per the germline V gene, CDR1 is SGHRS and CDR2 is YFSETQ. The CDR3 covers 13 residues. This CDR3 is CASRPSSRETQYF. In DNA, the CDR3 is TGCGCCAGCAGACCATCTTCTCGGGAGACCCAGTACTTC.

The chain employs TRBV19 and TRBJ1-1, with a weak D call TRBD1 (6 bases). The germline V and J ends were trimmed by 9 bases and 0 bases, with 11 bases remaining between them. Germline V gives CDR1 LNHDA, CDR2 SQIVND (reference sequence). The CDR3 totals 13 residues. CDR3 coding DNA: TGTGCCAGCTCTGGACAGTTGAACACTGAAGCTTTCTTT. Protein sequence: CASSGQLNTEAFF.

The chain joins TRBV6-5 to TRBJ2-1, with 8 bases that match TRBD2. Germline-derived CDR1 and CDR2 are MNHEY and SVGAGI. V was clipped by 6 bases and J by 2 bases; unmatched bases: 6. The CDR3 extends over 15 amino acids. CDR3: CASRVAGSTYNEQFF. CDR3 coding DNA: TGTGCCAGCAGAGTAGCGGGAAGTACCTACAATGAGCAGTTCTTC.

This rearrangement joins TRBV4-3 to TRBJ2-3; 10 bases align to TRBD2. The CDR3 totals 16 residues. Trimming at V came to 0 bases and at J to 4 bases, leaving 4 bases not matched to a gene. CDR1 LGHNA and CDR2 YSLEER come from the germline V gene. The CDR3 loop is CASSQDAAGGADTQYF. The DNA for the CDR3 is TGCGCCAGCAGCCAAGATGCAGCGGGGGGGGCAGATACGCAGTATTTT.

The chain recombines TRBV19 with TRBJ1-6, with D unclear. The V and J ends lost 6 bases and 13 bases respectively, with 19 bases between them. CDR1 LNHDA and CDR2 SQIVND come from the germline V gene (reference sequence). The CDR3 has 14 amino acids. The CDR3 region is CASRFAGLGTPLHF. CDR3 bases: TGTGCCAGTAGATTTGCGGGGTTAGGTACGCCCCTCCACTTT.

The CDR3 region has the DNA TGTGCCAGCAGTGAATTGTCAATAGCGGGGGGGCCGAACGAGCAGTACTTC. Protein product: CASSELSIAGGPNEQYF. This chain joins TRBV25-1 and TRBJ2-7; 11 nucleotides align to TRBD2. J lost 5 bases, V lost 1 base, and 10 bases had no gene match. CDR1 is MGHDK, CDR2 SYGVNS, per germline. The CDR3 covers 17 residues.

The chain joins TRBV7-2 to TRBJ1-1; TRBD1 aligns across 12 bases. With V trimmed by 2 bases and J by 7 bases, 11 bases remained unmatched. The V gene's germline CDR1 is SGHTA and CDR2 FQGNSA. CDR3 length: 17 residues. The CDR3 sequence is CASSLRGTGGVRSEAFF. CDR3 in DNA: TGTGCCAGCAGCTTAAGAGGGACAGGGGGCGTCAGGAGTGAAGCTTTCTTT.

V usage is TRBV4-1 and J usage is TRBJ2-2; no firm D call. This CDR3 is built from 12 residues. Trimming left V 4 bases short and J 5 bases short, with 5 bases between. In germline, CDR1 is MGHRA, CDR2 YSYEKL. Here the CDR3 DNA reads TGCGCCAGCAGCCCTCTTACCGGGGAGCTGTTTTTT. It specifies CASSPLTGELFF.

Worth noting for this clone: One end of the junction fails to match germline, which may point to a read error. The chain employs TRBV2 and TRBJ1-1, with 8 bases aligning to TRBD1. The CDR3 contains 15 residues. Germline V gene sequence: CDR1 SNHLY, CDR2 FYNNEI. This chain's CDR3 is CASTEYQGADTEAFF. CDR3 nucleotide sequence: TGTGCCAGCACTGAATATCAGGGGGCTGACACTGAAGCTTTCTTT.

Here the CDR3 reads CASSLGTSGLFF. Written as DNA, the CDR3 is TGTGCCAGCAGCTTGGGGACATCCGGACTGTTTTTT. The chain employs TRBV7-9 and TRBJ1-4; D is possibly TRBD1 (6 bases). Germline assignment: CDR1 SEHNR and CDR2 FQNEAQ (reference sequence). The CDR3 is made up of 12 amino acids. The V end was cut by 3 bases, the J end by 13 bases, with 12 bases between.

This clone was recorded once. V gene TRBV19 combines with J gene TRBJ1-2, with TRBD1 as a possible D gene (5 bases). Germline assignment: CDR1 LNHDA and CDR2 SQIVND (reference sequence). This CDR3 is built from 13 residues. Trimming removed 8 bases at V and 5 bases at J, with 15 bases between. The CDR3 DNA is TGTGCCAGTCACGGGGGTTGGGAGTATGGCTACACCTTC. This gives the protein CASHGGWEYGYTF.

J is TRBJ1-4 and V is TRBV6-1; TRBD1 aligns across 8 bases. Germline values: CDR1 MNHNS, CDR2 SASEGT. CDR3 length: 18 amino acids. Trimming at V came to 4 bases and at J to 0 bases, leaving 10 bases not matched to a gene. The CDR3 sequence is CASSATGALSATNEKLFF. CDR3 nucleotides: TGTGCCAGCAGTGCGACAGGGGCCCTATCTGCAACTAATGAAAAACTGTTTTTT.

J is TRBJ2-5 and V is TRBV14, with D uncertain. Per the germline V gene, CDR1 is SGHDN and CDR2 is FVKESK. CDR3 size: 11 residues. V gave up 0 bases and J gave up 7 bases, with 3 bases separating them. CDR3 amino acids: CASSQDVTQYF. DNA for the CDR3: TGTGCCAGCAGCCAAGACGTGACCCAGTACTTC.

The rearrangement joins TRBV27 to TRBJ1-2; 10 bases are shared with TRBD1. From germline, CDR1 is MNHEY and CDR2 SMNVEV (reference sequence). CDR3 length: 13 residues. Germline trimming cut 8 bases from V and 3 bases from J; bases unmatched to any gene: 3. The CDR3 reads CASGGQGDYGYTF. For the CDR3, the DNA is TGTGCCAGCGGCGGACAGGGGGACTATGGCTACACCTTC.